This T cell receptor (beta chain) was observed in a study of blood T cell repertoires in COVID-19. The length of the CDR3 is 15 residues. Trimming at V came to 6 bases and at J to 3 bases, leaving 9 bases not matched to a gene. Germline CDR1 is ENHRY and CDR2 is SYGVKD. Profiled with immunoSEQ multiplex PCR; TCRdb holds only in-frame clones, not every one. The table has more than 300,000 clones, roughly 90% seen once; the top ten hold roughly 3.9%. Sequenced sample: PBMCs or T cells enriched from blood (not recorded which). The rearrangement uses TRBV10-3 and TRBJ1-1; 8 bases are a match to TRBD1. This receptor was identified in a woman aged 25 to 39 who had been exposed to COVID-19. The CDR3 loop reads CAIRPNTGGDTEAFF. The CDR3 DNA is TGTGCCATCAGACCCAATACAGGGGGGGACACTGAAGCTTTCTTT.